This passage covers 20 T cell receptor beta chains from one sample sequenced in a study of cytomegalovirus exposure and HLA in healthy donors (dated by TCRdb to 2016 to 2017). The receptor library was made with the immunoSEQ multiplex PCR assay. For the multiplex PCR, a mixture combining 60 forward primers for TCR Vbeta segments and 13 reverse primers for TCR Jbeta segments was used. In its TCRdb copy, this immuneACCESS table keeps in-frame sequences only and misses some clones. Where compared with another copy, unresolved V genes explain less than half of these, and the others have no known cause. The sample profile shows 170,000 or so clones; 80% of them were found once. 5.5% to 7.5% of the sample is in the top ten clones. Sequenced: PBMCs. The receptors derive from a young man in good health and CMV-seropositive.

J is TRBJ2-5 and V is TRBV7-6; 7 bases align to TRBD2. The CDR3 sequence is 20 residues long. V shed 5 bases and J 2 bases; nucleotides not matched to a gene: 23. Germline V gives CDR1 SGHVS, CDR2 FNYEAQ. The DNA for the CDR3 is TGTGCCAGCAGCGCTAGTGGGGGGGGTCGGTACACCGAAATACAAGAGACCCAGTACTTC. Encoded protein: CASSASGGGRYTEIQETQYF.

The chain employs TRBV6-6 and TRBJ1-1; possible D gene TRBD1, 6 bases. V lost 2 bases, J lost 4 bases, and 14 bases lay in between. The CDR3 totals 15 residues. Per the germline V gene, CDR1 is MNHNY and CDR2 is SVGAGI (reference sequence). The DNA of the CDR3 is TGTGCCAGCAGTTACCCAACAAACAGGGTCACTGAAGCTTTCTTT. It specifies CASSYPTNRVTEAFF.

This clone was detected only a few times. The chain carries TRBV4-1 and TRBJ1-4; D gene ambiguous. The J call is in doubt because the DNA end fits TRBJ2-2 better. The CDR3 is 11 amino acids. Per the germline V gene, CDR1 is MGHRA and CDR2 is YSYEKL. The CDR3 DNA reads TGCGCCAGCAGCTATTCCGGGGAGCTGTTTTTT. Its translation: CASSYSGELFF.

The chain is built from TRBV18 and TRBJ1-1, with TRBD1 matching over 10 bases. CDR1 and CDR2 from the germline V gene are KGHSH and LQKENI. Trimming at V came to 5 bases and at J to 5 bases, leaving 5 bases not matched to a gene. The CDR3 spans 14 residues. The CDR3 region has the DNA TGTGCCAGCTCAGGACAGGGGGAGGGAACTGAAGCTTTCTTT. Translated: CASSGQGEGTEAFF.

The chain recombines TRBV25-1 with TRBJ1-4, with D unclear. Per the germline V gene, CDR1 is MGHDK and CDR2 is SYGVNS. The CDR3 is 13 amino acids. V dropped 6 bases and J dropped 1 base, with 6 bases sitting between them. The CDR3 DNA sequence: TGTGCCAGCAGGGGCAGAACTAATGAAAAACTGTTTTTT. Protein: CASRGRTNEKLFF.

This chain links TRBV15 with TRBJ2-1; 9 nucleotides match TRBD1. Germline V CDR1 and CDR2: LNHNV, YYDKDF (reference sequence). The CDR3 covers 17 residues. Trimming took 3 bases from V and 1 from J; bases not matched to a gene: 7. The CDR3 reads CATSSVPGQGSYNEQFF. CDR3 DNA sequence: TGTGCCACCAGCAGTGTCCCGGGACAGGGTTCCTACAATGAGCAGTTCTTC.

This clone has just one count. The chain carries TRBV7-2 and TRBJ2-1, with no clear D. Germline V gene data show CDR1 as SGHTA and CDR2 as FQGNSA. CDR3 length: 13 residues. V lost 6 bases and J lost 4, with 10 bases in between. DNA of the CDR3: TGTGCCAGCAGGCAAGAGAATTACAATGAGCAGTTCTTC. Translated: CASRQENYNEQFF.

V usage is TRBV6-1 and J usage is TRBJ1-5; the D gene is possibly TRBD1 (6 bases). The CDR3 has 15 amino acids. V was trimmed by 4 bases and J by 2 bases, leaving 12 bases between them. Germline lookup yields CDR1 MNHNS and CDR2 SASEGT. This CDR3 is CASSALQGGNQPQHF. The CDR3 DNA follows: TGTGCCAGCAGTGCCTTACAGGGCGGCAATCAGCCCCAGCATTTT.

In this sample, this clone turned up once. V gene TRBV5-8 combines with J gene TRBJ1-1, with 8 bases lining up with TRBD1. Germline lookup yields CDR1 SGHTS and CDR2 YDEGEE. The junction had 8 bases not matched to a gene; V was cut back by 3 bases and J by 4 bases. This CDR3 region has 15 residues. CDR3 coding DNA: TGTGCCAGCAGCTCGGGGACAGGTCCGAGCACTGAAGCTTTCTTT. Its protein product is CASSSGTGPSTEAFF.

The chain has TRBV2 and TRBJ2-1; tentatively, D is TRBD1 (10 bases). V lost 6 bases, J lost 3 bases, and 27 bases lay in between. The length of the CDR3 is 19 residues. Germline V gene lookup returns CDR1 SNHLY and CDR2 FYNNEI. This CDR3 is CASRETGGSSSGDYNEQFF. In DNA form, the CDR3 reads TGTGCCAGCAGAGAGACAGGGGGCTCTTCTAGCGGGGACTACAATGAGCAGTTCTTC.

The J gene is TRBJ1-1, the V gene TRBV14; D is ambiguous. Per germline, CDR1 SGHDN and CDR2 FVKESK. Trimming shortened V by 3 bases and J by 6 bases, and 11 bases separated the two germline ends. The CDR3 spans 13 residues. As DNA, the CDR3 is TGTGCCAGCAGCCAGACGACGAGGGCTGAAGCTTTCTTT. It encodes CASSQTTRAEAFF.

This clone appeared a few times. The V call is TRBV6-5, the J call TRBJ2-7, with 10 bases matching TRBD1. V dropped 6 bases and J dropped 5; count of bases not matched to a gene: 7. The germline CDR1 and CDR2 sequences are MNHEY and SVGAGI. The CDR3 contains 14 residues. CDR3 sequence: CASRQDRGPNEQYF. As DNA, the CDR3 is TGTGCCAGCAGACAAGACAGGGGGCCGAACGAGCAGTACTTC.

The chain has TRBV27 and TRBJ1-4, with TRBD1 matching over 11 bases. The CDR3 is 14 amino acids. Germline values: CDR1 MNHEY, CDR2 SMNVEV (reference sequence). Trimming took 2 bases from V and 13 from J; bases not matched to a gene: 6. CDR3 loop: CASSLGTGGSRLFF. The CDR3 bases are TGTGCCAGCAGTTTAGGGACAGGGGGTAGTAGACTGTTTTTT.

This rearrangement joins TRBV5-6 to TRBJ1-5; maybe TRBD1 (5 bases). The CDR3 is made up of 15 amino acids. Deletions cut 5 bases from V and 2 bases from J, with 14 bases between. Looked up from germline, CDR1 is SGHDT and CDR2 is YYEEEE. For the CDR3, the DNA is TGTGCCAGCAGGTCTTGGGGCGGGGGCAATCAGCCCCAGCATTTT. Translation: CASRSWGGGNQPQHF.

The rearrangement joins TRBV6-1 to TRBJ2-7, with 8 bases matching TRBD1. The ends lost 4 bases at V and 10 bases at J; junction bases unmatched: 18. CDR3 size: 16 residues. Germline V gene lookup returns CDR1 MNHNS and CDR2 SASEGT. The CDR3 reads CASSGGRGRFKDKQYF. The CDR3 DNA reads TGTGCCAGCAGTGGGGGCAGGGGGCGCTTTAAAGACAAACAGTACTTC.

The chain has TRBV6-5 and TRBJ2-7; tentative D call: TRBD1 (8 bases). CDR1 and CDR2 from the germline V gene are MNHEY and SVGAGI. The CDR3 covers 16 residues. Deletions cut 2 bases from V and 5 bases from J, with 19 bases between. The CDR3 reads CASSYLGTNRGNEQYF. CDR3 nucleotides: TGTGCCAGCAGTTACCTCGGGACTAACAGGGGGAACGAGCAGTACTTC.

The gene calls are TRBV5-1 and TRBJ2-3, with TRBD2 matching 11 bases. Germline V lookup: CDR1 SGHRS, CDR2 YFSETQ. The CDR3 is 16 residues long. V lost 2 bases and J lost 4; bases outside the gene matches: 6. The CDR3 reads CASSFSGRAAADTQYF. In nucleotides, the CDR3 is TGCGCCAGCAGCTTTAGCGGGAGGGCCGCGGCAGATACGCAGTATTTT.

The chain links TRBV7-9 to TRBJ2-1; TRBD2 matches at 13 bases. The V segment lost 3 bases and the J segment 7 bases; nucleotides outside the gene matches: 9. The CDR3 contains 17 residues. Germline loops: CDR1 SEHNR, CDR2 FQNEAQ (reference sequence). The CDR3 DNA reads TGTGCCAGCAGCTTTCGACTAGCGGGGGGACTGTGGAATGAGCAGTTCTTC. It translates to CASSFRLAGGLWNEQFF.

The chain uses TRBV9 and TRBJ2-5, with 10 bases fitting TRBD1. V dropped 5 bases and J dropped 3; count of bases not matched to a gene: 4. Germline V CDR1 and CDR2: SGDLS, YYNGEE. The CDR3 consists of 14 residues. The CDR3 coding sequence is TGTGCCAGCAGTAGGGGGACAGGGGAAGAGACCCAGTACTTC. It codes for CASSRGTGEETQYF.

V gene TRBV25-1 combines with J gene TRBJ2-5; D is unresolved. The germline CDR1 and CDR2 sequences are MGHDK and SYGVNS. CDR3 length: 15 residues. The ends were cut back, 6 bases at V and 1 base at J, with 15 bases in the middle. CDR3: CASRGYMGPQETQYF. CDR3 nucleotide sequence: TGTGCCAGCAGGGGTTACATGGGCCCCCAAGAGACCCAGTACTTC. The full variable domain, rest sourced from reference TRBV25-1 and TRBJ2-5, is EADIYQTPRYLVIGTGKKITLECSQTMGHDKMYWYQQDPGMELHLIHYSYGVNSTEKGDLSSESTVSRIRTEHFPLTLESARPSHTSQYLCASRGYMGPQETQYFGPGTRLLVL.